This TCR beta chain was observed in a study of PD-L1 blockade in urothelial cancer. Study overall: Patients had received 0 to 3 prior chemotherapy regimens. The study recovered a median of around 130,000 T cells per blood sample.

TCRdb keeps only in-frame clones here, not all; method: immunoSEQ multiplex PCR. Of about 120,000 clones in the sample, around 93% were seen once. Germline values: CDR1 SGHNT, CDR2 YYREEE (reference sequence). The CDR3 has 14 amino acids. V shed 4 bases, J shed 4 bases, and the junction held 3 bases outside the gene matches. Time point denoted: peripheral blood 6 weeks after treatment start. The TCR comes from a man aged 55 to 69 with urothelial cancer. The sequencing here drew on PBMCs, taken around atezolizumab (anti-PD-L1) treatment. This chain links TRBV5-4 with TRBJ1-4, with 8 bases matching TRBD1. The CDR3 coding sequence is TGTGCCAGCAGCCGGACAGGGCTTAATGAAAAACTGTTTTTT. It translates to CASSRTGLNEKLFF.